These 8 T cell receptor beta chains came from one sample sequenced in a study of T cells expressing NK-cell markers. TCRdb reprocessed the 5' RACE reads; each CDR3 protein has one entry and no DNA is given. The table for this sample gives about 460,000 distinct CDR3 sequences. Sequencing used blood T cells: a sorted CD56 or NKG2C T cell subset, CD4+ or CD8+ T cells, or bulk PBMC T cells (not recorded which). These TCRs come from a woman between 50 and 59 years old in good health.

The chain combines TRBV12-3 or TRBV12-4 with TRBJ2-1; the TCRdb call, TRBD2, lacks DNA for checking. This CDR3 comprises 16 residues. The CDR3 sequence is CASSPLDLRLYNEQFF.

The chain is built from TRBV5-1 and TRBJ2-3; TCRdb designates TRBD2, a call that cannot be tested without DNA. Germline V gene sequence: CDR1 SGHRS, CDR2 YFSETQ. The CDR3 sequence is 14 residues long. CDR3 loop: CASSNRTSGSSQYF.

The chain joins TRBV12-3 or TRBV12-4 to TRBJ2-1; TCRdb outputs TRBD1, but without DNA this stays unchecked. This CDR3 contains 15 residues. This chain's CDR3 is CASLLQGSSYNEQFF.

The chain couples TRBV7-2 to TRBJ1-2. The CDR3 is made up of 16 amino acids. Germline V CDR1 and CDR2: SGHTA, FQGNSA. CDR3 in amino acids: CASSYIQGGGNYGYTF.

The rearrangement uses TRBV19 and TRBJ2-7; TCRdb's assignment of TRBD1 cannot be checked, as there is no DNA. The CDR3 has 13 residues. The germline CDR1 and CDR2 sequences are LNHDA and SQIVND (reference sequence). CDR3 in amino acids: CASTGQGINEQYF.

V is TRBV5-1 and J is TRBJ1-1. Looked up from germline, CDR1 is SGHRS and CDR2 is YFSETQ. This CDR3 has 16 amino acids. The CDR3 region is CASSSGYGGGMTEAFF.

The chain has TRBV6-5 and TRBJ2-7; TCRdb indicates TRBD1, and absent DNA this call remains unverified. This CDR3 is built from 12 residues. Germline-derived CDR1 and CDR2 are MNHEY and SVGAGI. The CDR3 loop is CASSYSTGKQYF.

The V call is TRBV20-1, the J call TRBJ1-1; the TCRdb D gene call, TRBD1, has no DNA to confirm it. The CDR3 covers 11 residues. Germline loops: CDR1 DFQATT, CDR2 SNEGSKA (reference sequence). CDR3 amino acids: CSAKRGRTAFF.